The 20 T cell receptor beta chains below come from one sample, sequenced in a study of prognosis after radiotherapy for stage I lung cancer (dated by TCRdb to the early 2020s). For sequencing, an Illumina HiSeq 3000 was employed. Two rounds of multiplex PCR were used to amplify the TCR beta CDR3 region from genomic DNA. In the first PCR round, primers specific to each TRBV and TRBJ gene were used, and the primer sequences were filed in Chinese patent CN105087789A. The public reads were reanalyzed by TCRdb: fastp trimming at Q25, MiXCR alignment, in-frame beta chains only. Under each unique CDR3 protein, matching rows form one entry showing the most common genes and DNA. The sample table records 30,000 to 40,000 distinct CDR3 sequences; less than 40% of these occur just once. Around 16% of the sample comes from the top ten. Sequencing used PBMCs, obtained before or after stereotactic body radiation therapy (not recorded which). These receptors originate from a donor over 45 with non-small cell lung cancer.

This clonotype was counted many times. The V gene is TRBV19, the J gene TRBJ1-3, with 7 bases matching TRBD1. Germline V CDR1 and CDR2: LNHDA, SQIVND (reference sequence). The CDR3 covers 14 residues. V gave up 6 bases and J gave up 6 bases; unmatched junction bases: 8. The chain's CDR3 is CASRPTGLENTIYF. The CDR3 bases are TGTGCCAGTAGACCGACAGGGCTGGAAAACACCATATATTTT.

The sample holds one count of this clonotype. This chain connects TRBV19 to TRBJ2-3; D may be TRBD2 (6 bases). Per germline, CDR1 LNHDA and CDR2 SQIVND (reference sequence). There are 16 residues in the CDR3. V was pared by 0 bases and J by 2 bases, with 12 bases between. The DNA of the CDR3 is TGTGCCAGTAGTATAGATTGTAGCGGTATCACAGATACGCAGTATTTT. This codes for CASSIDCSGITDTQYF.

This clonotype was counted many times. V usage is TRBV2 and J usage is TRBJ2-1; D unclear. The germline V gene encodes CDR1 SNHLY and CDR2 FYNNEI. There are 12 residues in the CDR3. V shed 7 bases and J shed 8 bases, with 12 bases lying between them. The CDR3 DNA reads TGTGCCAGCAATCTCGCCGGAGATGAGCAGTTCTTC. Its protein is CASNLAGDEQFF.

This clonotype was seen repeatedly, ten times or more. The gene calls are TRBV28 and TRBJ1-1; D not resolved. The V gene lost 1 base and the J gene lost 7 bases, with 7 bases spanning the gap. The CDR3 length is 12 residues. From germline, CDR1 is MDHEN and CDR2 SYDVKM. This CDR3 reads CASSLLESEAFF. DNA for the CDR3: TGTGCCAGCAGTTTATTAGAGAGTGAAGCTTTCTTT.

This chain links TRBV10-3 with TRBJ2-7; D not resolved. Germline CDR1 is ENHRY and CDR2 is SYGVKD. V was clipped by 3 bases and J by 5 bases, with 11 bases between them. The CDR3 extends over 13 amino acids. The chain's CDR3 is CAISDHGRHEQYF. For the CDR3, the DNA is TGTGCCATCAGTGACCATGGCCGCCACGAGCAGTACTTC.

This clonotype was observed a few times. A much larger clone lies a single base off, so this may be a read error. This chain connects TRBV12-3 or TRBV12-4 to TRBJ1-1; a weak D match, TRBD1 (5 bases). This CDR3 spans 14 amino acids. The V and J ends lost 3 bases and 6 bases respectively, with 14 bases between them. CDR3 in DNA: TGTGCCAGCAGTTTCGGGGCCCTGGGTTCTGAAGCTTTCTTT. This gives the protein CASSFGALGSEAFF.

This clonotype has at least ten counts. This rearrangement joins TRBV10-3 to TRBJ1-1; 8 bases are shared with TRBD1. CDR3 length equals 17 residues. The trim removed 0 bases at V and 3 bases at J, leaving 9 bases unmatched. In germline, CDR1 is ENHRY, CDR2 SYGVKD. The CDR3 DNA reads as TGTGCCATCAGTGAGTCGGGTTGGACAGGGACATACACTGAAGCTTTCTTT. It yields the protein CAISESGWTGTYTEAFF.

This clonotype occurred many times. The chain carries TRBV3-1 and TRBJ1-2; a weak D match, TRBD1 (5 bases). CDR3 size: 14 residues. The germline V and J ends were trimmed by 4 bases and 10 bases, with 19 bases remaining between them. Germline-derived CDR1 and CDR2 are LGHDT and YNNKEL (reference sequence). This chain's CDR3 is CASSPVGGWIAYTF. CDR3 nucleotide sequence: TGTGCCAGCAGCCCTGTTGGGGGTTGGATTGCCTACACCTTC.

This clonotype has at least ten counts. The J gene is TRBJ1-1, the V gene TRBV28, with no clear D. Germline V gene sequence: CDR1 MDHEN, CDR2 SYDVKM. The ends were cut back, 2 bases at V and 4 bases at J, with 8 bases in the middle. This CDR3 has 13 amino acids. The CDR3 DNA reads as TGTGCCAGCAGTTTACCTCAAGGCACTGAAGCTTTCTTT. It is translated as CASSLPQGTEAFF.

There are many counts of this clonotype. The chain is built from TRBV7-9 and TRBJ2-7; possibly TRBD1 or TRBD2 for D (5 bases each). Trimming stripped 3 bases from V and 4 bases from J, with 10 bases between. The CDR3 sequence is 13 residues long. CDR1 and CDR2 (germline): SEHNR, FQNEAQ (reference sequence). Here the CDR3 reads CASSFFGAYEQYF. CDR3 nucleotide sequence: TGTGCCAGCAGCTTCTTCGGGGCTTACGAGCAGTACTTC.

A word on this clonotype: As the CDR3 is not closed by the conserved phenylalanine or tryptophan, this likely results from a read error. The V and J genes are TRBV27 and TRBJ2-7; 9 bases are shared with TRBD2. Germline V lookup: CDR1 MNHEY, CDR2 SMNVEV (reference sequence). The CDR3 has 16 residues. The V segment lost 1 base and the J segment 5 bases; nucleotides outside the gene matches: 9. CDR3 nucleotides: TGTGCCAGCAGTTTATTGATTACTAGCGGGCTCAACGAGCAGTACCTC. Its protein is CASSLLITSGLNEQYL.

This clonotype was detected once. Here the CDR3 reads CASRKQGTGEQFF. DNA for the CDR3: TGTGCCAGCAGGAAACAGGGGACGGGTGAGCAGTTCTTC. The V and J genes are TRBV6-1 and TRBJ2-1, with TRBD1 matching over 7 bases. The CDR3 has 13 residues. Germline values: CDR1 MNHNS, CDR2 SASEGT. The trim removed 6 bases at V and 9 bases at J, leaving 8 bases unmatched.

This clonotype was counted many times. The gene calls are TRBV7-8 and TRBJ2-1; D perhaps matches TRBD2 (5 bases). Trimming shortened V by 5 bases and J by 6 bases, and 20 bases separated the two germline ends. The CDR3 runs 16 residues. CDR1 and CDR2 (germline): SGHVS, FQNEAQ. The CDR3 nucleotides read TGTGCCAGCAGCCCTCGCCCCGTGAGCGGAATCAATGAGCAGTTCTTC. Protein product: CASSPRPVSGINEQFF.

This sequence joins TRBV6-5 and TRBJ2-7, with D perhaps TRBD1 or TRBD2 (5 bases each). V was shortened by 2 bases and J by 4 bases, with 12 bases between the two germline ends. CDR1 and CDR2 (germline): MNHEY, SVGAGI. This CDR3 is 14 amino acids long. The CDR3 protein is CASSYLGVRYEQYF. As DNA, the CDR3 is TGTGCCAGCAGTTACCTGGGGGTCCGTTACGAGCAGTACTTC.

This clonotype was recorded many times. CDR3 sequence: CASSLGGQSSYNEQFF. CDR3 coding DNA: TGCGCCAGCAGCTTGGGAGGCCAAAGCTCCTACAATGAGCAGTTCTTC. This chain uses TRBV5-1 with TRBJ2-1; no reliable D call. Germline-derived CDR1 and CDR2 are SGHRS and YFSETQ. This CDR3 contains 16 residues. V lost 0 bases and J 0 bases, leaving 10 bases between the germline ends.

This clonotype occurred many times. V gene TRBV6-1 combines with J gene TRBJ1-2; no clear D gene. The V end lost 5 bases, the J end lost 4 bases, and 17 bases lay between the germline ends. CDR1 and CDR2 (germline): MNHNS, SASEGT. The CDR3 extends over 15 amino acids. This chain's CDR3 is CASSHPAVGSYGYTF. CDR3 nucleotide sequence: TGTGCCAGCAGTCATCCGGCCGTCGGGAGCTATGGCTACACCTTC.

As to this clonotype: An end of the junction differs from the germline gene, which may be a read error. This chain connects TRBV6-8 to TRBJ2-7; unclear D gene. The CDR3 is made up of 13 amino acids. Germline V gives CDR1 MNHGY, CDR2 SAAAGT. As DNA, the CDR3 is TGTGCCAACAGTTTGGTCGGATCCTACGAGCACTACTTC. Its protein is CANSLVGSYEHYF.

This clonotype was observed a handful of times. The chain recombines TRBV28 with TRBJ2-3, with 7 bases that match TRBD2. The CDR3 covers 14 residues. V was clipped by 3 bases and J by 1 base; unmatched bases: 1. CDR1 and CDR2 (germline): MDHEN, SYDVKM. CDR3 coding DNA: TGTGCCAGCAGTTTTCTAGCGGGCACAGATACGCAGTATTTT. Translation gives CASSFLAGTDTQYF.

This clonotype came up many times. V gene TRBV9 combines with J gene TRBJ2-3; D gene uncertain. This CDR3 is built from 14 residues. Trimming cost V 4 bases and J 0 bases, with 9 bases left between them. CDR1 and CDR2 from the germline V gene are SGDLS and YYNGEE. CDR3 residues: CASSPRTSTDTQYF. The CDR3 DNA reads as TGTGCCAGCAGCCCGCGGACCAGCACAGATACGCAGTATTTT.

There are many counts of this clonotype. The chain combines TRBV15 with TRBJ2-1, with a tentative D call TRBD1 (5 bases). The CDR3 covers 13 residues. V lost 6 bases and J 9 bases, leaving 15 bases between the germline ends. The germline CDR1 and CDR2 sequences are LNHNV and YYDKDF (reference sequence). The CDR3 protein is CATRRLGAPEQFF. The CDR3 nucleotides read TGTGCCACCAGGAGATTAGGGGCTCCTGAGCAGTTCTTC.